The next 32 T cell receptor beta chains were all read from a single sample in a study of PD-L1 blockade in urothelial cancer. Data came from immunoSEQ multiplex PCR; TCRdb stores just in-frame clones and leaves some out. The table shows roughly 56,000 clones, with around 79% occurring only once. This specimen was PBMCs, taken around atezolizumab (anti-PD-L1) treatment. These receptors were taken from a man in his 70s with urothelial cancer.

In this sample, this clone turned up once. CDR3 nucleotides: TGCAGCGTCGTCACGGGGGGGGGAGGCAATCAGCCCCAGCATTTT. This translates into CSVVTGGGGNQPQHF. The J gene is TRBJ1-5, the V gene TRBV29-1, with D possibly being TRBD1 (5 bases). Trimming stripped 6 bases from V and 2 bases from J, with 17 bases between. Germline V lookup: CDR1 SQVTM, CDR2 ANQGSEA. The CDR3 spans 15 residues.

The V gene is TRBV20-1, the J gene TRBJ2-7, with 7 bases matching TRBD2. Germline V gene sequence: CDR1 DFQATT, CDR2 SNEGSKA (reference sequence). With V trimmed by 4 bases and J by 3 bases, 0 bases remained unmatched. The CDR3 has 11 amino acids. The CDR3 is CSATGGYEQYF. The CDR3 bases are TGCAGTGCTACGGGGGGCTACGAGCAGTACTTC.

This clone appeared once. The chain carries TRBV7-2 and TRBJ2-2; a weak D match, TRBD2 (6 bases). The germline V gene encodes CDR1 SGHTA and CDR2 FQGNSA. V lost 4 bases and J lost 6, with 15 bases in between. The CDR3 is 15 amino acids. This CDR3 reads CASSYRDRGAGELFF. CDR3 DNA sequence: TGTGCCAGCAGCTACCGGGACCGCGGGGCCGGGGAGCTGTTTTTT.

The gene calls are TRBV5-1 and TRBJ2-5; tentatively, D is TRBD1 (6 bases). Deletions cut 3 bases from V and 2 bases from J, with 8 bases between. Germline values: CDR1 SGHRS, CDR2 YFSETQ. The CDR3 runs to 13 residues. CDR3 sequence: CASSWTAQETQYF. In DNA, the CDR3 is TGCGCCAGCAGCTGGACAGCACAAGAGACCCAGTACTTC.

The chain combines TRBV18 with TRBJ1-4; 9 bases agree with TRBD1. This CDR3 spans 18 amino acids. The V gene's germline CDR1 is KGHSH and CDR2 LQKENI. Losses at the gene ends were 6 bases for V and 3 bases for J; bases not matched to a gene: 14. The CDR3 loop is CASSPTGGASSSNEKLFF. CDR3 bases: TGTGCCAGCTCCCCTACAGGGGGCGCGTCGTCGTCTAATGAAAAACTGTTTTTT.

The chain joins TRBV5-1 to TRBJ2-3, with D possibly being TRBD2 (5 bases). V dropped 7 bases and J dropped 0 bases, with 12 bases sitting between them. Looked up from germline, CDR1 is SGHRS and CDR2 is YFSETQ. The CDR3 contains 14 residues. The CDR3 protein is CASAQWTSTDTQYF. CDR3 sequence (DNA): TGCGCCAGCGCCCAATGGACTAGCACAGATACGCAGTATTTT.

The chain uses TRBV10-1 and TRBJ2-1, with 10 positions matching TRBD2. Looked up from germline, CDR1 is WNHNN and CDR2 is SYGVQD (reference sequence). The V and J ends lost 5 bases and 8 bases, in that order; junction bases with no gene match: 6. The CDR3 totals 14 residues. Here the CDR3 DNA reads TGCGCCAGCAGTCTAGCGGGAGTGAGGCATGAGCAGTTCTTC. This encodes CASSLAGVRHEQFF.

This clone was seen once. The genes are TRBV11-3 and TRBJ2-5; the D gene is possibly TRBD2 (6 bases). Germline CDR1 and CDR2: SGHNT and YENEEA. The CDR3 sequence is 13 residues long. The ends were cut back, 3 bases at V and 5 bases at J, with 10 bases in the middle. CDR3 sequence (DNA): TGTGCCAGCAGCTTGCGGGGTCTCGAGACCCAGTACTTC. Its protein is CASSLRGLETQYF.

This clone was seen once. This chain joins TRBV6-1 and TRBJ2-5; 10 positions agree with TRBD1. Germline-derived CDR1 and CDR2 are MNHNS and SASEGT. Trimming at V came to 6 bases and at J to 5 bases, leaving 6 bases not matched to a gene. CDR3 size: 14 residues. The CDR3 sequence is CASRGQGGVETQYF. In DNA, the CDR3 is TGTGCCAGCAGAGGACAGGGGGGTGTGGAGACCCAGTACTTC.

V is TRBV25-1 and J is TRBJ2-5; D is unclear. The CDR3 is 14 amino acids. Germline loops: CDR1 MGHDK, CDR2 SYGVNS. V gave up 1 base and J gave up 1 base, with 7 bases separating them. The CDR3 spells CASSESLAQETQYF. The CDR3 DNA follows: TGTGCCAGCAGTGAATCATTGGCCCAAGAGACCCAGTACTTC.

This sequence joins TRBV5-1 and TRBJ2-5; 7 bases line up with TRBD2. This CDR3 has 15 residues. CDR1 SGHRS and CDR2 YFSETQ come from the germline V gene. The ends lost 0 bases at V and 5 bases at J; junction bases unmatched: 7. CDR3 residues: CASSLEGHGGETQYF. CDR3 coding DNA: TGCGCCAGCAGCTTGGAGGGGCACGGGGGGGAGACCCAGTACTTC. Based on the CDR3 plus reference TRBV5-1 and TRBJ2-5, the full variable domain is KAGVTQTPRYLIKTRGQQVTLSCSPISGHRSVSWYQQTPGQGLQFLFEYFSETQRNKGNFPGRFSGRQFSNSRSEMNVSTLELGDSALYLCASSLEGHGGETQYFGPGTRLLVL.

The V and J genes are TRBV19 and TRBJ2-1; weak D call: TRBD2 (6 bases). V lost 4 bases to trimming and J lost 6 bases, with 13 bases between them. There are 14 residues in the CDR3. Germline V gives CDR1 LNHDA, CDR2 SQIVND (reference sequence). The CDR3 DNA follows: TGTGCCAGTAGTAGGAGGCGGGACCGCAATGAGCAGTTCTTC. Translating it yields CASSRRRDRNEQFF. Drawing the rest from reference TRBV19 and TRBJ2-1, the complete variable domain is DGGITQSPKYLFRKEGQNVTLSCEQNLNHDAMYWYRQDPGQGLRLIYYSQIVNDFQKGDIAEGYSVSREKKESFPLTVTSAQKNPTAFYLCASSRRRDRNEQFFGPGTRLTVL.

This chain links TRBV19 with TRBJ2-7; D might be TRBD2 (5 bases). The CDR3 is made up of 16 amino acids. CDR1 and CDR2 (germline): LNHDA, SQIVND (reference sequence). The V and J ends lost 6 bases and 4 bases respectively, with 22 bases between them. CDR3 nucleotide sequence: TGTGCCAGTAGCATCCAGGTGGGAGCTGGCGGTTACGAGCAGTACTTC. This sequence encodes CASSIQVGAGGYEQYF.

V and J are TRBV11-2 and TRBJ2-1; 13 bases fit TRBD2. The junction had 4 bases not matched to a gene; V was cut back by 2 bases and J by 3 bases. Germline V gene sequence: CDR1 SGHAT, CDR2 FQNNGV. The length of the CDR3 is 17 residues. The CDR3 loop is CASSLRGLAGNYNEQFF. In DNA form, the CDR3 reads TGTGCCAGCAGCTTAAGGGGACTAGCGGGAAACTACAATGAGCAGTTCTTC.

This clone was seen only once. The chain carries TRBV6-5 and TRBJ2-7; D gene unclear. From germline, CDR1 is MNHEY and CDR2 SVGAGI. The CDR3 is 15 amino acids. Trimming took 5 bases from V and 2 from J, leaving 16 bases between them. CDR3 amino acids: CASSQSWSTTYEQYF. CDR3 sequence (DNA): TGTGCCAGCAGTCAGTCATGGAGCACTACCTACGAGCAGTACTTC.

CDR3 in DNA: TGCAGCGTTGGGGAACTAGCGGGAGGGCAGGCCCAGTACTTC. Protein product: CSVGELAGGQAQYF. The V and J genes are TRBV29-1 and TRBJ2-5, with 13 bases aligning to TRBD2. With V trimmed by 4 bases and J by 9 bases, 8 bases remained unmatched. The length of the CDR3 is 14 residues. In germline, CDR1 is SQVTM, CDR2 ANQGSEA.

In its sample, this clone was seen once. The chain links TRBV5-1 to TRBJ2-4; D remains unclear. Germline V gene lookup returns CDR1 SGHRS and CDR2 YFSETQ. The CDR3 runs to 13 residues. The V end was cut by 3 bases, the J end by 8 bases, with 12 bases between. The CDR3 DNA follows: TGCGCCAGCAGCTATGACACGGCAGACATTCAGTACTTC. Translated: CASSYDTADIQYF. Full variable domain (outside the CDR3, taken from reference TRBV5-1 and TRBJ2-4): KAGVTQTPRYLIKTRGQQVTLSCSPISGHRSVSWYQQTPGQGLQFLFEYFSETQRNKGNFPGRFSGRQFSNSRSEMNVSTLELGDSALYLCASSYDTADIQYFGAGTRLSVL.

The V and J genes are TRBV4-1 and TRBJ2-1, with TRBD2 as a possible D gene (6 bases). Germline CDR1 is MGHRA and CDR2 is YSYEKL. CDR3 length: 19 amino acids. V was cut by 1 base and J by 2 bases, with 21 bases left in between. The CDR3 DNA follows: TGCGCCAGCAGCCAAGGCCCATACGGGAGTGAGATCGCCTACAATGAGCAGTTCTTC. This translates into CASSQGPYGSEIAYNEQFF.

This chain connects TRBV19 to TRBJ1-1; 7 nucleotides agree with TRBD1. Germline loops: CDR1 LNHDA, CDR2 SQIVND (reference sequence). The CDR3 covers 15 residues. The ends lost 5 bases at V and 3 bases at J; junction bases unmatched: 9. The CDR3 sequence is CASSLSGTDYTEAFF. In nucleotides, the CDR3 is TGTGCCAGTAGTCTATCCGGGACAGACTACACTGAAGCTTTCTTT. Looking up the rest from reference TRBV19 and TRBJ1-1 gives the full variable domain: DGGITQSPKYLFRKEGQNVTLSCEQNLNHDAMYWYRQDPGQGLRLIYYSQIVNDFQKGDIAEGYSVSREKKESFPLTVTSAQKNPTAFYLCASSLSGTDYTEAFFGQGTRLTVV.

The chain couples TRBV7-6 to TRBJ2-7, with D tentatively TRBD1 (5 bases). Trimming took 2 bases from V and 9 from J, leaving 11 bases between them. Per germline, CDR1 SGHVS and CDR2 FNYEAQ. The CDR3 runs 12 residues. The CDR3 region has the DNA TGTGCCAGCAGCTTACAGGGTAGTACGCAGTACTTC. Amino acids: CASSLQGSTQYF.

The rearrangement uses TRBV18 and TRBJ1-1; 9 bases match TRBD1. CDR1 is KGHSH and CDR2 is LQKENI in the germline V gene. V shed 1 base, J shed 8 bases, and the junction held 8 bases outside the gene matches. This CDR3 is 15 amino acids long. The CDR3 DNA follows: TGTGCCAGCTCACCACGGGGACAGGGCGGCGGCGAAGCTTTCTTT. It is translated as CASSPRGQGGGEAFF.

This chain links TRBV6-1 with TRBJ2-7; D gene uncertain. The germline V gene has CDR1 MNHNS and CDR2 SASEGT. V was cut by 5 bases and J by 2 bases, with 16 bases left in between. CDR3 length: 15 amino acids. CDR3: CASSRFGRFPYEQYF. CDR3 coding DNA: TGTGCCAGCAGTCGGTTTGGCAGGTTCCCCTACGAGCAGTACTTC.

The gene calls are TRBV5-6 and TRBJ1-5, with a possible D match to TRBD1 (6 bases). Looked up from germline, CDR1 is SGHDT and CDR2 is YYEEEE. Trimming took 1 base from V and 2 from J, leaving 10 bases between them. This CDR3 spans 15 amino acids. CDR3 nucleotide sequence: TGTGCCAGCAGCTTGAACAGGGTTGGCAATCAGCCCCAGCATTTT. Translated, it gives CASSLNRVGNQPQHF.

The chain uses TRBV5-4 and TRBJ1-3; TRBD1 agrees at 11 bases. With V trimmed by 4 bases and J by 10 bases, 10 bases remained unmatched. The CDR3 has 15 residues. Germline V CDR1 and CDR2: SGHNT, YYREEE (reference sequence). CDR3: CASSIWGTGGLTIYF. Here the CDR3 DNA reads TGTGCCAGCAGCATATGGGGGACAGGGGGTTTGACCATATATTTT.

The V and J genes are TRBV9 and TRBJ2-2; D unresolved. This CDR3 comprises 15 residues. Looked up from germline, CDR1 is SGDLS and CDR2 is YYNGEE. V lost 1 base, J lost 0 bases, and 7 bases lay in between. CDR3 in DNA: TGTGCCAGCAGCGTACGCGGATCGAACACCGGGGAGCTGTTTTTT. Encoded protein: CASSVRGSNTGELFF.

This sequence joins TRBV7-8 and TRBJ2-3, with 7 nucleotides matching TRBD2. V was clipped by 6 bases and J by 3 bases; unmatched bases: 6. This CDR3 contains 14 residues. CDR1 is SGHVS and CDR2 is FQNEAQ in the germline V gene. CDR3 amino acids: CASRSLAVTDTQYF. The CDR3 nucleotides read TGTGCCAGCAGGTCCCTAGCGGTGACAGATACGCAGTATTTT.

The V gene is TRBV9, the J gene TRBJ2-2; TRBD1 aligns across 8 bases. The trim removed 3 bases at V and 7 bases at J, leaving 5 bases unmatched. The CDR3 length is 14 residues. Germline loops: CDR1 SGDLS, CDR2 YYNGEE. The CDR3 loop is CASSATGVVGELFF. The CDR3, as DNA: TGTGCCAGCAGCGCGACAGGGGTGGTCGGGGAGCTGTTTTTT.

V and J are TRBV21-1 and TRBJ2-5; TRBD2 was called by the table and not checked on the DNA. TRBV21-1 counts as a pseudogene. CDR3 length: 18 residues. CDR3 in amino acids: CASSKASGRAKYQETQYF. Written as DNA, the CDR3 is TGTGCCAGCAGCAAAGCGTCGGGGAGGGCAAAGTACCAAGAGACCCAGTACTTC.

J is TRBJ2-2 and V is TRBV7-2; D is unresolved. This CDR3 is built from 16 residues. The V end was cut by 7 bases, the J end by 6 bases, with 21 bases between. Per germline, CDR1 SGHTA and CDR2 FQGNSA. Here the CDR3 reads CASKTTVQDLPGELFF. The CDR3 DNA reads as TGTGCCAGCAAAACCACCGTCCAGGATCTCCCCGGGGAGCTGTTTTTT.

The sample holds one count of this clone. The J gene is TRBJ1-2, the V gene TRBV2, with 7 positions matching TRBD1. The CDR3 length is 13 residues. The V segment lost 6 bases and the J segment 2 bases; nucleotides outside the gene matches: 3. CDR1 and CDR2 (germline): SNHLY, FYNNEI. CDR3 sequence (DNA): TGTGCCAGCAGCGAACAGGGGAACTATGGCTACACCTTC. Translating gives CASSEQGNYGYTF.

The rearrangement joins TRBV5-4 to TRBJ2-2; D unresolved. The V end lost 4 bases, the J end lost 1 base, and 11 bases lay between the germline ends. The CDR3 loop spans 15 amino acids. Germline V gene lookup returns CDR1 SGHNT and CDR2 YYREEE (reference sequence). This CDR3 is CASSHRPGNTGELFF. The CDR3 region has the DNA TGTGCCAGCAGCCATAGACCGGGGAACACCGGGGAGCTGTTTTTT.

The chain employs TRBV5-1 and TRBJ2-1; a weak D match, TRBD2 (5 bases). V lost 1 base and J 8 bases, leaving 13 bases between the germline ends. This CDR3 has 14 residues. Germline lookup yields CDR1 SGHRS and CDR2 YFSETQ. The CDR3 nucleotides read TGCGCCAGCAGCTTGAACCTAGCTTCAGATGAGCAGTTCTTC. Its protein product is CASSLNLASDEQFF.